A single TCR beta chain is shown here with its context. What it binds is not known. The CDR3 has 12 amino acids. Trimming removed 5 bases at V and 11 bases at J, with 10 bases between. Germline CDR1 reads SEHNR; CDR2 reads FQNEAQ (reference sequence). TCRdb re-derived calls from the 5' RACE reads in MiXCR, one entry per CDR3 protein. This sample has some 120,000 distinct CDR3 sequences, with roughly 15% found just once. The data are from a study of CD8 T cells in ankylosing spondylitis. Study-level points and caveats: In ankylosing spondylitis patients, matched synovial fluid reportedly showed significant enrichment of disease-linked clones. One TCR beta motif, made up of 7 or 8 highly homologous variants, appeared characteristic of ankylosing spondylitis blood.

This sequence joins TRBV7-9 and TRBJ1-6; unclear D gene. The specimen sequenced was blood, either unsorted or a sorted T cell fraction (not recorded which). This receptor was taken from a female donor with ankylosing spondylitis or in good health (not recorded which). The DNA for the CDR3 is TGTGCCAGCAGCCCTGCGGGGACACCCCTCCACTTT. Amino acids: CASSPAGTPLHF.